This TCR beta chain was identified during a study of beta chain features in type 1 diabetes (dated by TCRdb to about 2018). Turning to the overall study: No differences in mean age, gender distribution, total cell number or subset yield were found between patients and healthy donors. A total of 100 million to 110 million sorted cells were examined across all samples, and a strong correlation was observed between cell number per subset and RNA yield. In the study, recently diagnosed type 1 diabetes patients and matched healthy donors were compared on the TCRB repertoires of their sorted circulating CD4+ T cell subsets. Regulatory and stem cell-like memory subsets were isolated from only 8 patients and 8 healthy donors, whereas naive and central memory subsets came from all 30 or so donors.

What the authors observed across the whole study: Only small numbers of individuals were included in the HLA sub-analyses, which left unresolved whether HLA type had any influence on TCRB rearrangement. At VDJ recombination sites, type 1 diabetes patients had fewer insertions and more deleted nucleotides, which implies abnormalities in thymic rearrangement. The naive, central memory and regulatory TCRB repertoires appeared to resemble one another more closely among patients than among healthy donors. Sequencing cDNA rather than genomic DNA could over-represent highly expressing activated cells, although activation and CD3 levels did not differ between groups. Shorter templates might be favored by PCR, yet because patient and control samples were amplified and corrected together, any such skew would affect both groups equally. A moderate but significant shortening of TCRB CDR3 length was observed in type 1 diabetes patients in all four CD4+ subsets.

From each donor, a single peripheral blood sample of about 120 mL on average was drawn into heparinised tubes. A BD FACSAria II was used to sort naive, central memory, regulatory and stem cell-like memory CD4+ T cells with a panel that included CD45RO, CCR7, CD25, CD127, CD95 and CD27. Every sorted population had a purity above 95%. PBMCs were isolated right away by Lymphoprep density gradient centrifugation and were stained directly, without culture. To minimize batch effects, samples were stained and sorted in pairs, one healthy donor with one patient per experiment. The entire amount of isolated RNA was reverse transcribed using the High Capacity cDNA Reverse Transcription Kit, so the sequenced TCRB transcripts were expressed ones. Deep immunoSEQ sequencing was performed on naive, central memory and regulatory T cell samples, with an average of roughly 4 million total reads per sample. After sorted cells were lysed in RLT buffer, RNA was extracted with DNase-treated RNeasy Micro or Mini kits, with the choice depending on cell number. To prevent cross-contamination, each cell subset was processed individually, whereas patient and healthy donor samples were processed jointly. The immunoSEQ multiplex PCR was used to amplify TCRB sequences from cDNA, yielding 87-bp fragments that span the CDR3 region. Sequencing of the amplicons was done on the Illumina HiSeq platform. The paper's data handling went like this. Synthetic template baselines were used to correct PCR bias computationally, reads within Hamming distance 2 were collapsed, and singletons that could not be merged were discarded. Reads were aligned against IMGT so that V, D and J genes, CDR3 length and insertions or deletions at six rearrangement sites could be assigned. Clonotype counts were normalized to sorted cell number within each subset before computing true diversity and Gini coefficients with the tcR R package. Repertoire sharing was quantified using the overlap coefficient calculated on TCRB nucleotide sequences. As a proxy for the pre-selection repertoire, out-of-frame TCRB sequences from naive cells were analyzed. TCRdb mirrors the immuneACCESS table, restricted to in-frame sequences. Some clones are absent from its copies; in checked studies, under half trace to an unresolved V gene, and the reason for the others is unknown. V, J and clone size are taken as reported in that table, and D and trimming were inferred from the DNA itself. In this sample the table shows 300,000 to 400,000 clones, approximately 12% of which occur a single time. The ten largest clones represent 0.017% of the sample.

This clone was seen many times. The antigen it recognizes is unknown. Base qualities are missing; no much larger clone stands one base away. The germline ends are 10 bases apart after V is trimmed by 4 bases and J by 7 bases. From the germline V gene, CDR1 is KGHSH and CDR2 is LQKENI. From the cysteine through the phenylalanine, the CDR3 covers 12 amino acids. Just the 36-base CDR3 DNA is kept, in frame starting at base 1. Input material: naive CD4+ T cells from blood. This specimen's cell subset or site label, interpreted: true naive CD4+ T cells. Recombination connected TRBV18 to TRBJ1-1; TRBD1 is possibly the D segment (6 matching bases). The receptor was isolated from a man aged 18 to 29 in good health. The CDR3 protein sequence reads: CASSLGQLEAFF. The DNA reads TGTGCCAGCTCACTCGGACAGCTTGAAGCTTTCTTT.